Listed here are 20 T cell receptor beta chains from one sample, sequenced in a study of T-cell reconstitution after alpha-beta-depleted transplantation in children. Unique molecular identifiers were incorporated when the TCRbeta library was constructed. Via MiXCR, TCRdb re-called the PCR reads, giving one row per CDR3 protein. The sample shows 550,000 to 800,000 distinct CDR3 sequences, over 10% of them seen only once. Source: PBMCs, taken before TCRalphabeta/CD19-depleted stem cell transplant. All receptors derive from a girl aged 2 to 9 with congenital amegakaryocytic thrombocytopenia, due to receive a stem cell transplant.

This chain connects TRBV27 to TRBJ2-4, with 15 bases aligning to TRBD2. This CDR3 has 15 residues. The ends lost 1 base at V and 14 bases at J; junction bases unmatched: 6. Germline V lookup: CDR1 MNHEY, CDR2 SMNVEV (reference sequence). In DNA form, the CDR3 reads TGTGCCAGCAGTTTATTTGGACTAGCGGGAGGGATGGAGTACTTC. This translates into CASSLFGLAGGMEYF.

At least ten counts were recorded for this clonotype. This chain uses TRBV6-6 with TRBJ2-7, with a tentative D call TRBD1 (6 bases). Trimming shortened V by 6 bases and J by 7 bases, and 10 bases separated the two germline ends. The CDR3 is 11 amino acids. Germline assignment: CDR1 MNHNY and CDR2 SVGAGI (reference sequence). For the CDR3, the DNA is TGTGCCAGCAGCTCGACAGGAGAGCAGTACTTC. Translation gives CASSSTGEQYF.

The chain has TRBV5-1 and TRBJ2-5; the D is unclear. The germline V gene has CDR1 SGHRS and CDR2 YFSETQ. The CDR3 sequence is 14 residues long. V gave up 0 bases and J gave up 5 bases, with 11 bases separating them. The CDR3 DNA reads as TGCGCCAGCAGCTTGGGAGCCGTTGGGGAGACCCAGTACTTC. Translated: CASSLGAVGETQYF.

In this sample, this clonotype turned up a few times. The chain carries TRBV5-1 and TRBJ2-7, with TRBD2 identical over 8 bases. The CDR3 sequence is 15 residues long. The germline CDR1 and CDR2 sequences are SGHRS and YFSETQ. V was pared by 4 bases and J by 2 bases, with 8 bases of the junction left unmatched. CDR3 region: CASSQALSGTYEQYF. In DNA form, the CDR3 reads TGCGCCAGCAGCCAAGCCCTTAGCGGGACCTACGAGCAGTACTTC. Full variable domain (outside the CDR3, taken from reference TRBV5-1 and TRBJ2-7): KAGVTQTPRYLIKTRGQQVTLSCSPISGHRSVSWYQQTPGQGLQFLFEYFSETQRNKGNFPGRFSGRQFSNSRSEMNVSTLELGDSALYLCASSQALSGTYEQYFGPGTRLTVT.

In this sample, this clonotype turned up many times. CDR3 DNA sequence: TGCGCCAGCAGCCAGGGACAGCAGAGCAATCAGCCCCAGCATTTT. It encodes CASSQGQQSNQPQHF. The chain links TRBV4-1 to TRBJ1-5, with 7 bases that match TRBD1. Germline CDR1 and CDR2: MGHRA and YSYEKL. The CDR3 has 15 residues. J was trimmed by 1 base and V by 3 bases; bases with no gene match: 3.

This clonotype appeared a few times. The J gene is TRBJ2-1, the V gene TRBV7-6; no clear D. This CDR3 contains 16 residues. The germline CDR1 and CDR2 sequences are SGHVS and FNYEAQ. V lost 1 base, J lost 0 bases, and 10 bases lay in between. CDR3 sequence: CASSLGSATSYNEQFF. For the CDR3, the DNA is TGTGCCAGCAGCTTAGGAAGCGCGACCTCCTACAATGAGCAGTTCTTC.

The V and J genes are TRBV20-1 and TRBJ2-5; perhaps TRBD2 as D (6 bases). V was shortened by 7 bases and J by 5 bases, with 17 bases between the two germline ends. CDR1 and CDR2 from the germline V gene are DFQATT and SNEGSKA (reference sequence). CDR3 length equals 13 residues. The CDR3 region is CSVSPGVMETQYF. The CDR3 bases are TGCAGTGTCAGCCCGGGGGTAATGGAGACCCAGTACTTC.

In its sample, this clonotype was seen many times. This sequence joins TRBV20-1 and TRBJ2-1, with D unresolved. V was shortened by 0 bases and J by 8 bases, with 26 bases between the two germline ends. Germline CDR1 and CDR2: DFQATT and SNEGSKA (reference sequence). The CDR3 spans 18 residues. CDR3 nucleotides: TGCAGTGCTAGAGATTATTCGCGGTTTGCGGTAACATGGGATGAGCAGTTCTTC. Protein sequence: CSARDYSRFAVTWDEQFF.

This clonotype has at least ten counts. The rearrangement joins TRBV20-1 to TRBJ2-7; the match to TRBD1 covers 9 bases. The CDR3 runs to 15 residues. Germline CDR1 and CDR2: DFQATT and SNEGSKA (reference sequence). Trimming took 0 bases from V and 3 from J; bases not matched to a gene: 6. This CDR3 reads CSARDLGQGVYEQYF. The CDR3, as DNA: TGCAGTGCTAGAGATCTGGGACAGGGAGTCTACGAGCAGTACTTC.

The chain employs TRBV7-9 and TRBJ2-1; D gene uncertain. Per the germline V gene, CDR1 is SEHNR and CDR2 is FQNEAQ (reference sequence). Trimming stripped 3 bases from V and 5 bases from J, with 8 bases between. The CDR3 is made up of 13 amino acids. The chain's CDR3 is CASSFSTHNEQFF. The CDR3 region has the DNA TGTGCCAGCAGCTTCAGCACTCACAATGAGCAGTTCTTC.

The chain has TRBV7-3 and TRBJ2-3; D is unresolved. The V gene's germline CDR1 is SGHTA and CDR2 FQGTGA. V dropped 4 bases and J dropped 6 bases, with 14 bases sitting between them. CDR3 length: 14 amino acids. The CDR3 spells CASSSGPNGDTQYF. The CDR3 DNA reads as TGTGCCAGCAGCTCAGGCCCTAATGGCGATACGCAGTATTTT.

This clonotype was observed a few times. The chain employs TRBV7-2 and TRBJ2-1, with 11 bases lining up with TRBD2. The length of the CDR3 is 14 residues. Losses at the gene ends were 3 bases for V and 8 bases for J; bases not matched to a gene: 3. Germline V CDR1 and CDR2: SGHTA, FQGNSA. The CDR3 sequence: CASSFTSGSDEQFF. In DNA form, the CDR3 reads TGTGCCAGCAGCTTTACTAGCGGGAGTGATGAGCAGTTCTTC.

This clonotype was observed many times. DNA of the CDR3: TGTGCCAGCAGGCAATCCAGGGAAATAGGAGATACGCAGTATTTT. Amino acids: CASRQSREIGDTQYF. The genes are TRBV28 and TRBJ2-3; TRBD1 might be the D (5 bases). The CDR3 length is 15 residues. Trimming cost V 6 bases and J 5 bases, with 18 bases left between them. Per germline, CDR1 MDHEN and CDR2 SYDVKM.

This clonotype was seen repeatedly, ten times or more. CDR3 nucleotide sequence: TGCAGTGCTAGAGTGGGGGGCAACCCCCAGTACTTC. It specifies CSARVGGNPQYF. The chain joins TRBV20-1 to TRBJ2-4; possibly TRBD1 or TRBD2 for D (6 bases each). CDR3 length: 12 residues. V dropped 1 base and J dropped 13 bases, with 14 bases sitting between them. The germline V gene encodes CDR1 DFQATT and CDR2 SNEGSKA (reference sequence).

This clonotype has ten or more counts. This rearrangement joins TRBV20-1 to TRBJ2-7; D ambiguous. There are 13 residues in the CDR3. The ends were cut back, 0 bases at V and 5 bases at J, with 11 bases in the middle. The germline V gene has CDR1 DFQATT and CDR2 SNEGSKA (reference sequence). DNA of the CDR3: TGCAGTGCTAGAGATAGCCTAATTCACGAGCAGTACTTC. Translation gives CSARDSLIHEQYF.

This clonotype came up a few times. The gene calls are TRBV20-1 and TRBJ2-2; a weak D match, TRBD1 (6 bases). The CDR3 sequence is 14 residues long. The germline V gene has CDR1 DFQATT and CDR2 SNEGSKA (reference sequence). Trimming took 6 bases from V and 0 from J, leaving 11 bases between them. CDR3 nucleotide sequence: TGCAGTGCCCAAAGGGGGACGAACACCGGGGAGCTGTTTTTT. Amino acids: CSAQRGTNTGELFF.

This clonotype has a count of ten or more. The chain carries TRBV29-1 and TRBJ2-3, with D perhaps TRBD2 (5 bases). The CDR3 has 13 residues. Germline V gene data show CDR1 as SQVTM and CDR2 as ANQGSEA. Trimming removed 2 bases at V and 4 bases at J, with 10 bases between. Here the CDR3 reads CSVETRAADTQYF. In DNA, the CDR3 is TGCAGCGTTGAAACCCGAGCGGCAGATACGCAGTATTTT.

This clonotype was counted ten times or more. The CDR3 bases are TGTGCCAGCAGCTTAGCCACGAAGGTATATGGCTACACCTTC. This sequence encodes CASSLATKVYGYTF. The chain is built from TRBV7-9 and TRBJ1-2; D remains ambiguous. Trimming stripped 0 bases from V and 5 bases from J, with 10 bases between. Germline CDR1 is SEHNR and CDR2 is FQNEAQ (reference sequence). The CDR3 covers 14 residues.

This clonotype was seen repeatedly, ten times or more. The chain couples TRBV27 to TRBJ2-7, with a tentative D call TRBD2 (5 bases). The germline V gene encodes CDR1 MNHEY and CDR2 SMNVEV (reference sequence). V was trimmed by 6 bases and J by 2 bases, leaving 17 bases between them. The CDR3 is 15 amino acids. The CDR3 reads CASSRDRGGTYEQYF. In DNA, the CDR3 is TGTGCCAGCAGCCGCGACCGGGGTGGTACCTACGAGCAGTACTTC.

This clonotype was detected a few times. The CDR3 loop is CSASGADTANTGELFF. CDR3 sequence (DNA): TGCAGTGCTAGTGGGGCCGACACTGCGAACACCGGGGAGCTGTTTTTT. V gene TRBV20-1 combines with J gene TRBJ2-2; a possible D gene is TRBD1 (5 bases). Germline V lookup: CDR1 DFQATT, CDR2 SNEGSKA (reference sequence). The CDR3 length is 16 residues. Trimming took off 3 bases at V and 0 bases at J, with 14 bases between the two ends.